Listed below are T cell receptor beta chains from one sample, sequenced in a study of cytomegalovirus exposure and HLA in healthy donors. Using immunoSEQ multiplex PCR, the repertoire was profiled, and TCRdb retains in-frame clones only, with some absent. The repertoire holds 95,000 to 100,000 clones, with about 85% as singletons. Sequences were obtained from PBMCs. Source of these receptors: a man aged 25-45 years in good health and CMV-seronegative. Each CDR3 is given with its conserved first and last residue. The order of the fields is V gene, clone size, J gene, D gene, CDR3 protein, CDR3 DNA. The D gene is left open where the match is weak. Clone size is not always given. Where it is, it says once, few, many or a class for expanded clones.

TRBV5-6,-,TRBJ1-5,-,CASSIGQTNQPQHF,TGTGCCAGCAGCATCGGACAGACTAATCAGCCCCAGCATTTT
TRBV10-3,-,TRBJ2-2,-,CAISEMGELFF,TGTGCCATCAGTGAAATGGGCGAGCTGTTTTTT
TRBV4-1,few,TRBJ1-6,TRBD1,CASSRGTERYSPLHF,TGCGCCAGCAGCCGAGGGACAGAGAGGTATTCACCCCTCCACTTT
TRBV11-3,-,TRBJ1-3,-,CASSRSGSSGNTIYF,TGTGCCAGCAGCCGTTCGGGGTCCTCTGGAAACACCATATATTTT
TRBV9,-,TRBJ2-2,TRBD2,CASSVMAGGTGELFF,TGTGCCAGCAGCGTAATGGCGGGAGGAACCGGGGAGCTGTTTTTT
TRBV25-1,-,TRBJ1-4,TRBD1,CASSDDRDSEKLFF,TGTGCCAGCAGTGACGACAGGGATAGCGAAAAACTGTTTTTT
TRBV6-6,-,TRBJ1-4,-,CASTLIFPNEKLFF,TGTGCCAGCACCCTAATTTTTCCTAATGAAAAACTGTTTTTT
TRBV7-8,-,TRBJ2-7,TRBD1,CASSVGQGAISYEQYF,TGTGCCAGCAGCGTAGGACAGGGGGCCATCTCCTACGAGCAGTACTTC
TRBV5-1,-,TRBJ2-5,TRBD2,CASSLWTSGEETQYF,TGCGCCAGCAGCTTATGGACTAGCGGGGAGGAGACCCAGTACTTC
TRBV25-1,once,TRBJ1-6,TRBD1,CASSGPTGFGYSPLHF,TGTGCCAGCAGTGGCCCGACAGGGTTTGGGTATTCACCCCTCCACTTT
TRBV7-9,-,TRBJ2-7,-,CASSSGVRVGEQYF,TGTGCCAGCAGCTCGGGGGTCAGGGTGGGCGAGCAGTACTTC
TRBV19,-,TRBJ2-3,TRBD2,CASSRSGGASDTQYF,TGTGCCAGTAGCAGAAGCGGGGGGGCCTCCGATACGCAGTATTTT
TRBV6-5,-,TRBJ2-3,TRBD2,CASRGSGGDTQYF,TGTGCCAGCAGGGGCAGCGGGGGGGATACGCAGTATTTT
TRBV7-6,few,TRBJ2-1,TRBD1,CASSLIDRGHLAPGGSYNEQFF,TGTGCCAGCAGCTTAATAGACAGGGGGCATCTGGCTCCCGGCGGTTCCTACAATGAGCAGTTCTTC
TRBV9,-,TRBJ1-6,TRBD1,CASSVAPGGSGSPLHF,TGTGCCAGCAGCGTAGCCCCAGGGGGGTCTGGGTCACCCCTCCACTTT
TRBV25-1,-,TRBJ1-2,-,CASRQFGGYTF,TGTGCCAGCAGACAGTTCGGTGGCTACACCTTC
TRBV7-2,-,TRBJ1-5,TRBD1,CASSLGGTANQPQHF,TGTGCCAGCAGCTTAGGTGGGACAGCAAATCAGCCCCAGCATTTT
TRBV5-6,-,TRBJ1-1,-,CASSLDAGNTEAFF,TGTGCCAGCAGCTTGGACGCAGGGAACACTGAAGCTTTCTTT
TRBV6-1,-,TRBJ1-3,TRBD1,CASSEARDSVRTGNTIYF,TGTGCCAGCAGTGAAGCGAGGGACAGCGTCAGGACGGGAAACACCATATATTTT
TRBV6-5,-,TRBJ1-1,TRBD1,CASSRQGLAFF,TGTGCCAGCAGCCGACAGGGCTTGGCTTTCTTT
TRBV30,-,TRBJ2-4,-,CAWSPPGLISNIQYF,TGTGCCTGGAGTCCTCCGGGACTTATCAGCAACATTCAGTACTTC
TRBV9,-,TRBJ1-5,-,CASSDGQNSNQPQHF,TGTGCCAGCAGCGATGGACAAAATAGCAATCAGCCCCAGCATTTT
TRBV28,-,TRBJ1-4,-,CASQTTTNEKLFF,TGTGCCAGCCAGACAACAACTAATGAAAAACTGTTTTTT
TRBV28,-,TRBJ2-7,TRBD2,CASYGTSGGRSYEQYF,TGTGCCAGCTATGGGACTAGCGGGGGCCGCTCCTACGAGCAGTACTTC
TRBV2,-,TRBJ2-3,TRBD2,CASNEGLATDTQYF,TGTGCCAGCAACGAGGGACTAGCCACAGATACGCAGTATTTT
TRBV28,-,TRBJ2-1,-,CASSLGGAWSGEQFF,TGTGCCAGCAGTTTAGGGGGCGCTTGGTCAGGTGAGCAGTTCTTC
TRBV29-1,-,TRBJ2-1,-,CSVEELTWGGYNEQFF,TGCAGCGTTGAAGAGCTCACTTGGGGAGGTTACAATGAGCAGTTCTTC
TRBV5-6,-,TRBJ2-4,-,CASSSGWKNIQYF,TGTGCCAGCAGTTCAGGGTGGAAAAACATTCAGTACTTC
TRBV5-1,-,TRBJ1-4,TRBD1,CASSPDRGGEKLFF,TGCGCCAGCAGCCCGGACAGGGGAGGCGAAAAACTGTTTTTT